The 16 T cell receptor beta chains below all came from one sample that was sequenced in a study of shared clonotypes between healthy human individuals. The data were produced by immunoSEQ multiplex PCR, yet TCRdb's version contains in-frame clones alone and is incomplete. This sample has about 640,000 clones, with around 72% found just once. Material for sequencing was memory CD4+ T cells sorted from blood. The sample's subset: CD45RA-negative fraction. All receptors come from a woman aged 30 to 39 in good health.

This clone occurred a few times. J is TRBJ2-3 and V is TRBV7-9; D is possibly TRBD2 (6 bases). The CDR3 is 16 amino acids. Germline V lookup: CDR1 SEHNR, CDR2 FQNEAQ (reference sequence). The germline V and J ends were trimmed by 5 bases and 3 bases, with 18 bases remaining between them. The CDR3 DNA reads as TGTGCCAGCAGCGCCGACAGCGGGTGGGATACAGATACGCAGTATTTT. Its protein is CASSADSGWDTDTQYF.

The chain carries TRBV7-7 and TRBJ2-1; 10 bases map to TRBD1. Germline V gene sequence: CDR1 SSHAT, CDR2 FNYEAQ (reference sequence). The CDR3 contains 15 residues. V gave up 4 bases and J gave up 7 bases; unmatched junction bases: 7. The CDR3 sequence is CASSSAGTGANEQFF. CDR3 DNA: TGTGCCAGCAGCTCCGCGGGGACAGGGGCGAATGAGCAGTTCTTC.

This clone turned up a few times. V is TRBV5-1 and J is TRBJ2-1; tentative D call: TRBD2 (6 bases). CDR3 length: 14 amino acids. Trimming removed 2 bases at V and 5 bases at J, with 11 bases between. CDR1 is SGHRS and CDR2 is YFSETQ in the germline V gene. The CDR3 DNA is TGCGCCAGCAGCTTAATCGCGGGACACAATGAGCAGTTCTTC. Amino acid sequence: CASSLIAGHNEQFF.

This clone has more than one count but fewer than ten. V usage is TRBV15 and J usage is TRBJ2-1; TRBD2 matches 9 bases. CDR1 LNHNV and CDR2 YYDKDF come from the germline V gene (reference sequence). This CDR3 region has 16 residues. V gave up 1 base and J gave up 6 bases; unmatched junction bases: 7. CDR3 in amino acids: CATSRVLSGSGNEQFF. In nucleotides, the CDR3 is TGTGCCACCAGCAGAGTGCTTAGCGGGAGTGGCAATGAGCAGTTCTTC.

The rearrangement links TRBV30 to TRBJ1-4; possible D gene TRBD1, 5 bases. CDR3 length: 12 residues. Germline CDR1 and CDR2: GTSNPN and SVGIG (reference sequence). The V end was cut by 8 bases, the J end by 5 bases, with 12 bases between. The CDR3 spells CAGGSENEKLFF. The CDR3 DNA reads TGTGCCGGGGGGTCAGAGAATGAAAAACTGTTTTTT. Drawing the rest from reference TRBV30 and TRBJ1-4, the complete variable domain is SQTIHQWPATLVQPVGSPLSLECTVEGTSNPNLYWYRQAAGRGLQLLFYSVGIGQISSEVPQNLSASRPQDRQFILSSKKLLLSDSGFYLCAGGSENEKLFFGSGTQLSVL.

Here the CDR3 DNA reads TGTGCCAGCAGTCGGACAGATTCACCCCTCCACTTT. Translating it yields CASSRTDSPLHF. The chain uses TRBV6-5 and TRBJ1-6, with D perhaps TRBD1 (6 bases). Germline-derived CDR1 and CDR2 are MNHEY and SVGAGI. Trimming took off 5 bases at V and 8 bases at J, with 7 bases between the two ends. The CDR3 runs 12 residues.

The chain has TRBV4-1 and TRBJ1-1; no firm D call. Germline V gene sequence: CDR1 MGHRA, CDR2 YSYEKL. The V end lost 1 base, the J end lost 4 bases, and 7 bases lay between the germline ends. The CDR3 totals 13 residues. Here the CDR3 reads CASSQVGFTEAFF. DNA for the CDR3: TGCGCCAGCAGCCAAGTAGGGTTCACTGAAGCTTTCTTT.

The rearrangement links TRBV28 to TRBJ2-7; maybe TRBD1 (5 bases). Germline values: CDR1 MDHEN, CDR2 SYDVKM. The CDR3 length is 14 residues. The ends were cut back, 4 bases at V and 6 bases at J, with 16 bases in the middle. The CDR3 spells CASSSLRGSGEQYF. The CDR3 nucleotides are TGTGCCAGCAGTTCCCTTAGGGGCTCCGGCGAGCAGTACTTC.

Regarding this clone: This likely stems from a read error, as it lies one base from a far larger clone. CDR3 bases: TGTGCCAGCAGCCACCAAGGGGGTAGCGGGAGGGTAGAGCAGTTCTTC. Translated, it gives CASSHQGGSGRVEQFF. The chain carries TRBV4-2 and TRBJ2-1, with 11 bases that match TRBD2. The CDR3 has 16 residues. CDR1 and CDR2 from the germline V gene are LGHNA and YNFKEQ. V shed 3 bases and J 10 bases; nucleotides not matched to a gene: 11.

The J gene is TRBJ2-3, the V gene TRBV27; D remains ambiguous. The CDR3 is 14 residues long. The V gene's germline CDR1 is MNHEY and CDR2 SMNVEV (reference sequence). V was shortened by 2 bases and J by 3 bases, with 9 bases between the two germline ends. The DNA of the CDR3 is TGTGCCAGCAGTTTACAACGGCTGACAGATACGCAGTATTTT. This sequence encodes CASSLQRLTDTQYF.

This sequence joins TRBV18 and TRBJ1-5, with D perhaps matching TRBD1 (6 bases). Germline V gives CDR1 KGHSH, CDR2 LQKENI. V lost 3 bases and J lost 4, with 10 bases in between. This CDR3 contains 14 residues. The CDR3 loop reads CASSPDSNNQPQHF. The CDR3 DNA is TGTGCCAGCTCACCGGACAGCAATAATCAGCCCCAGCATTTT.

The chain has TRBV5-6 and TRBJ1-1; unclear D gene. Trimming removed 0 bases at V and 6 bases at J, with 6 bases between. This CDR3 has 12 residues. The germline gives CDR1 SGHDT, CDR2 YYEEEE. DNA for the CDR3: TGTGCCAGCAGCTTGGCCGTGGCTGAAGCTTTCTTT. It yields the protein CASSLAVAEAFF.

This rearrangement joins TRBV28 to TRBJ1-4; 9 nucleotides match TRBD1. This CDR3 contains 13 residues. CDR1 is MDHEN and CDR2 is SYDVKM in the germline V gene. Trimming removed 5 bases from V and 7 bases from J; junction bases left unmatched: 2. The CDR3 DNA reads as TGTGCCAGCAGTACAGGGGGCCGTGAAAAACTGTTTTTT. This translates into CASSTGGREKLFF.

The gene calls are TRBV7-8 and TRBJ2-4; TRBD1 might be the D (7 bases). The germline V and J ends were trimmed by 2 bases and 8 bases, with 19 bases remaining between them. This CDR3 spans 16 amino acids. Germline V gene sequence: CDR1 SGHVS, CDR2 FQNEAQ. The CDR3 nucleotides read TGTGCCAGCAGCTTACGGGCGGGACAGATCGCGGACATTCAGTACTTC. It codes for CASSLRAGQIADIQYF. The whole variable domain, remainder taken from reference TRBV7-8 and TRBJ2-4, is GAGVSQSPRYKVAKRGQDVALRCDPISGHVSLFWYQQALGQGPEFLTYFQNEAQLDKSGLPSDRFFAERPEGSVSTLKIQRTQQEDSAVYLCASSLRAGQIADIQYFGAGTRLSVL.

The J gene is TRBJ1-2, the V gene TRBV11-2; 9 nucleotides agree with TRBD1. Per germline, CDR1 SGHAT and CDR2 FQNNGV. V shed 2 bases and J 8 bases; nucleotides not matched to a gene: 15. CDR3 length: 17 amino acids. CDR3 residues: CASSLRPPGTGFRGYTF. CDR3 bases: TGTGCCAGCAGCTTAAGGCCGCCCGGGACAGGGTTTCGGGGCTACACCTTC.

The genes are TRBV28 and TRBJ2-5; D ambiguous. Germline V lookup: CDR1 MDHEN, CDR2 SYDVKM. Trimming pared 6 bases from V and 2 bases from J, leaving 1 base between. There are 10 residues in the CDR3. The CDR3 reads CASRQETQYF. DNA of the CDR3: TGTGCCAGCAGGCAAGAGACCCAGTACTTC.